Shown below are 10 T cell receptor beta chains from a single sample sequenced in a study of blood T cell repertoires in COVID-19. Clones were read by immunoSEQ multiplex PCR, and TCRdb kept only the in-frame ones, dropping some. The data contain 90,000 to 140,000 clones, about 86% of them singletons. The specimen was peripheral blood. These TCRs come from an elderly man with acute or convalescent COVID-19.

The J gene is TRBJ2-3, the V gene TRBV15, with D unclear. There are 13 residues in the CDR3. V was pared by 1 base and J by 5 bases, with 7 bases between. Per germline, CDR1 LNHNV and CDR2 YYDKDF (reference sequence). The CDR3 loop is CATSRGIRDTQYF. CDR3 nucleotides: TGTGCCACCAGCAGAGGTATCCGAGATACGCAGTATTTT.

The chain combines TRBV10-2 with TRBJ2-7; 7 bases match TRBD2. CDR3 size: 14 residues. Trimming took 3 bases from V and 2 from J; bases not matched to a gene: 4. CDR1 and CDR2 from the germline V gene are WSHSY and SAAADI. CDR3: CASSETSVTYEQYF. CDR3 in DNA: TGCGCCAGCAGTGAAACTAGCGTGACCTACGAGCAGTACTTC.

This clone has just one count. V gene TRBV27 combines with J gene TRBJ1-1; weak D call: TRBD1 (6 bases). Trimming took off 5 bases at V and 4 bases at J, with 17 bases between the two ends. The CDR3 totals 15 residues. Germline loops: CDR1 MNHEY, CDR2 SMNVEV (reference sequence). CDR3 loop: CASSRSQGRRTEAFF. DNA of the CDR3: TGTGCCAGCAGTCGCTCCCAGGGGCGCCGCACTGAAGCTTTCTTT.

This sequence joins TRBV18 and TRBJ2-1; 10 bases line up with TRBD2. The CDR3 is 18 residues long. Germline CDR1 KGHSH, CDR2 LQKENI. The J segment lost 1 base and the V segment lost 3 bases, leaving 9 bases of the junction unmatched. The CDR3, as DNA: TGTGCCAGCTCACCGAATTCGCTACTAGCGGGGTCCTACAATGAGCAGTTCTTC. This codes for CASSPNSLLAGSYNEQFF.

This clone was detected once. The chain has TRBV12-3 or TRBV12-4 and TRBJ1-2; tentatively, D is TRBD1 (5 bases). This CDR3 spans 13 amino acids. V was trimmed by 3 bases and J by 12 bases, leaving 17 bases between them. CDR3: CASSFRQGLKDTF. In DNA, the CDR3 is TGTGCCAGCAGTTTCAGGCAGGGCCTAAAGGACACCTTC.

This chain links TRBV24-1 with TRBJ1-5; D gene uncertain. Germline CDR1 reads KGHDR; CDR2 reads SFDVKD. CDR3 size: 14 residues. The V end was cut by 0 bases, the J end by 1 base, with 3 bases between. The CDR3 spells CATSDLRSNQPQHF. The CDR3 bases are TGTGCCACCAGTGATTTGCGGAGCAATCAGCCCCAGCATTTT.

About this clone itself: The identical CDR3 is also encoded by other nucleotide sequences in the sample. CDR3 protein: CASSVTGGNTEAFF. In DNA form, the CDR3 reads TGTGCCAGCAGCGTTACAGGGGGCAACACTGAAGCTTTCTTT. The chain links TRBV9 to TRBJ1-1; 9 bases fit TRBD1. The CDR3 has 14 residues. The germline CDR1 and CDR2 sequences are SGDLS and YYNGEE. V shed 2 bases and J 2 bases; nucleotides not matched to a gene: 1.

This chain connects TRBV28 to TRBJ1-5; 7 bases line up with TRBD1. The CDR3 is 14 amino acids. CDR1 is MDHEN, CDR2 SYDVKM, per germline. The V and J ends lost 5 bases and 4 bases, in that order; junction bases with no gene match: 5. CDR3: CASSPDRVNQPQHF. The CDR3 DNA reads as TGTGCCAGCAGTCCCGACAGGGTAAATCAGCCCCAGCATTTT.

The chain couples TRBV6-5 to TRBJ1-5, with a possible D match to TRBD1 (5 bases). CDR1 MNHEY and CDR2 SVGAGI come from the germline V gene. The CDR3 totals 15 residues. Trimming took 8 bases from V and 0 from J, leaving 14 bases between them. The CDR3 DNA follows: TGTGCCAGCCGGCGCGACAGATTTAGCAATCAGCCCCAGCATTTT. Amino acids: CASRRDRFSNQPQHF.

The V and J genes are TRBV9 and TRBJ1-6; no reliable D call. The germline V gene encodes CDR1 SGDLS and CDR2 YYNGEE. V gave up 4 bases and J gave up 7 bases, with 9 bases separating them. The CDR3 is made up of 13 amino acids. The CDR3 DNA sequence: TGTGCCAGCAGCCCCCTCGCGAATTCACCCCTCCACTTT. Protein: CASSPLANSPLHF.